The clone carrying this T cell receptor (beta chain) was observed once. Its antigen is not identified. CDR1 is SQVTM and CDR2 is ANQGSEA in the germline V gene. The CDR3 is made up of 13 amino acids. Deletions cut 3 bases from V and 7 bases from J, with 13 bases between. Assay used: immunoSEQ multiplex PCR; TCRdb lists only in-frame clones, some missing. Here the sample spans over 200,000 clones, 80% to 95% being singletons. This sample was taken from a study of cytomegalovirus exposure and HLA in healthy donors. Study as a whole: According to later analysis, the same platform produced the 110 or so validation and several hundred first-cohort repertoires.

Separation from the roughly 600-subject first cohort characterized the 120-subject validation cohort, to which the donors belonged. Broader study findings: Cytomegalovirus-associated TCR beta chains were listed, numbering 150 to 200. Most TCR sequences showed up rarely, but some public TCRs showed up in many donors.

The chain recombines TRBV29-1 with TRBJ2-1, with D possibly TRBD1 on 5 matching bases. Input material: PBMCs. This sequence was found in a woman aged 30 to 39 in good health and CMV-seronegative. This CDR3 reads CSVEAGWGNEQFF. CDR3 nucleotide sequence: TGCAGCGTTGAGGCAGGGTGGGGAAATGAGCAGTTCTTC.